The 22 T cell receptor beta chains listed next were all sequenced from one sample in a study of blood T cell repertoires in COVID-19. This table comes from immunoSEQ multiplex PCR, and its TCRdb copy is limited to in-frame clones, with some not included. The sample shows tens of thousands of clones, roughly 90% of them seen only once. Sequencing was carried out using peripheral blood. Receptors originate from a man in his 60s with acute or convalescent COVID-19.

CDR3 loop: CASSFNSGYGTEAFF. The CDR3 DNA follows: TGTGCCAGCAGCTTCAACTCAGGGTACGGCACTGAAGCTTTCTTT. The genes are TRBV7-2 and TRBJ1-1; tentative D call: TRBD1 (5 bases). CDR3 length: 15 residues. Deletions cut 3 bases from V and 4 bases from J, with 15 bases between. Germline CDR1 is SGHTA and CDR2 is FQGNSA.

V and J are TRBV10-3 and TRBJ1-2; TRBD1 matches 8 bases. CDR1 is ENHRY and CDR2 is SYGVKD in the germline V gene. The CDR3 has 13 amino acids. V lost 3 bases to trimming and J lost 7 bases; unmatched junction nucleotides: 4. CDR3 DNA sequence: TGTGCCATCAGTGAACCAGGGACAGGTGGCTACACCTTC. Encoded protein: CAISEPGTGGYTF.

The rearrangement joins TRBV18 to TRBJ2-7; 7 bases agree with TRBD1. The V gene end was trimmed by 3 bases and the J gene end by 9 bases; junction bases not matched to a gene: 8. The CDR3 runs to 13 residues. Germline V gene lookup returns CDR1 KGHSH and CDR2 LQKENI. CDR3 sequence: CASSPGQGDRQYF. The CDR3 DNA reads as TGTGCCAGCTCACCCGGGCAGGGGGACAGGCAGTACTTC.

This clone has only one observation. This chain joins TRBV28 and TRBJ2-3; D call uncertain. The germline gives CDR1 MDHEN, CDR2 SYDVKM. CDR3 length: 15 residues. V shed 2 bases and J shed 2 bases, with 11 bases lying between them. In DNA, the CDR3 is TGTGCCAGCAGTTTAGGCGACGGGTTCACAGATACGCAGTATTTT. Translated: CASSLGDGFTDTQYF.

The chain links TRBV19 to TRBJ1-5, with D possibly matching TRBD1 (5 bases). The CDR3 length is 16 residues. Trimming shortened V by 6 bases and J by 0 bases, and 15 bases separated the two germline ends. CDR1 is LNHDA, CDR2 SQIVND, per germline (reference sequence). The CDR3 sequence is CASRGRGLNSNQPQHF. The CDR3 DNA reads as TGTGCCAGTAGGGGAAGGGGACTTAATAGCAATCAGCCCCAGCATTTT. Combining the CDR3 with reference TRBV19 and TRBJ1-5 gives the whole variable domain DGGITQSPKYLFRKEGQNVTLSCEQNLNHDAMYWYRQDPGQGLRLIYYSQIVNDFQKGDIAEGYSVSREKKESFPLTVTSAQKNPTAFYLCASRGRGLNSNQPQHFGDGTRLSIL.

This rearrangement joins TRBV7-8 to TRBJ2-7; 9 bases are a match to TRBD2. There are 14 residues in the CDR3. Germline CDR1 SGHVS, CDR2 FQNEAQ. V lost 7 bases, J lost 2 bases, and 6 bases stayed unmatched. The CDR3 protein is CASTKAGGPYEQYF. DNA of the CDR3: TGTGCCAGCACCAAAGCGGGAGGCCCCTACGAGCAGTACTTC. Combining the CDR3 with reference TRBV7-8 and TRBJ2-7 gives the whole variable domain GAGVSQSPRYKVAKRGQDVALRCDPISGHVSLFWYQQALGQGPEFLTYFQNEAQLDKSGLPSDRFFAERPEGSVSTLKIQRTQQEDSAVYLCASTKAGGPYEQYFGPGTRLTVT.

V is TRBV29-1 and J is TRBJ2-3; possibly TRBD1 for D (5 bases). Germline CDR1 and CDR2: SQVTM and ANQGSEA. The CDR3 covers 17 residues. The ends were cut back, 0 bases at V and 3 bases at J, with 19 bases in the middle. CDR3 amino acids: CSVEDTFGRARTDTQYF. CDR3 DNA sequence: TGCAGCGTTGAAGATACATTCGGCAGGGCGAGAACAGATACGCAGTATTTT.

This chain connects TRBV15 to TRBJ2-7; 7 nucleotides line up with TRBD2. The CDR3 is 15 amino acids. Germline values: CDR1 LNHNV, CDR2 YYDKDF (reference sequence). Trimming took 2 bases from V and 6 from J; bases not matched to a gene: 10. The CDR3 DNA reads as TGTGCCACCAGCAGACCGGGAGGCTCCTTCGGCGAGCAGTACTTC. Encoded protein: CATSRPGGSFGEQYF.

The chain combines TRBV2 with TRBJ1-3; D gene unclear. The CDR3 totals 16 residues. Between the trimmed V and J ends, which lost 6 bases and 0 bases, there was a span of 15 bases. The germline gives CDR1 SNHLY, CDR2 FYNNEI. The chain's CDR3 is CASSPEVGYSGNTIYF. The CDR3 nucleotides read TGTGCCAGCAGCCCGGAGGTGGGGTACTCTGGAAACACCATATATTTT.

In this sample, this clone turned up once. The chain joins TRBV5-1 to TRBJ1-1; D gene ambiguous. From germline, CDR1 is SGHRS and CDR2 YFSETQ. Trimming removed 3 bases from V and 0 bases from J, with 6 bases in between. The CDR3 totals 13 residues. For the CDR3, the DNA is TGCGCCAGCAGCTCGCAGATGAACACTGAAGCTTTCTTT. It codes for CASSSQMNTEAFF.

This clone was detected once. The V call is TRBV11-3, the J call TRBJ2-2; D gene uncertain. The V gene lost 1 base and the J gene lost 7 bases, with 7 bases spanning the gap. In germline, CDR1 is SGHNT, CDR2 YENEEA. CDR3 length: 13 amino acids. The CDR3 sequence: CASSLGSGGELFF. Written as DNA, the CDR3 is TGTGCCAGCAGCTTAGGTAGTGGCGGGGAGCTGTTTTTT.

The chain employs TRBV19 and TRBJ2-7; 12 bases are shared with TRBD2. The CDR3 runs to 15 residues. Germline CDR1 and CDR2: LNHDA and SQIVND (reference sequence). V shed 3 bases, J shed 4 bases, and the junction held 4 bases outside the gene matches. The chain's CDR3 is CASSIGLAGRYEQYF. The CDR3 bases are TGTGCCAGTAGTATTGGACTAGCGGGAAGATACGAGCAGTACTTC.

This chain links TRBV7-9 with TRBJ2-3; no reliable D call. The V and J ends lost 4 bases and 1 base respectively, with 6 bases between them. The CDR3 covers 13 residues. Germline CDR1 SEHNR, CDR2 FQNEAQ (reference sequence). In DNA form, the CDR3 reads TGTGCCAGCAGCTCACAGCGCACAGATACGCAGTATTTT. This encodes CASSSQRTDTQYF.

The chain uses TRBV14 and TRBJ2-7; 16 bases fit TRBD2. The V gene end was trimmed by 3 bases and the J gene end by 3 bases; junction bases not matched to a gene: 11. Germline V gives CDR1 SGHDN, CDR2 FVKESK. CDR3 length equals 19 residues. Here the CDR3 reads CASSHDGTSGRAALYEQYF. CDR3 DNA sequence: TGTGCCAGCAGCCACGATGGGACTAGCGGGAGGGCCGCTCTCTACGAGCAGTACTTC.

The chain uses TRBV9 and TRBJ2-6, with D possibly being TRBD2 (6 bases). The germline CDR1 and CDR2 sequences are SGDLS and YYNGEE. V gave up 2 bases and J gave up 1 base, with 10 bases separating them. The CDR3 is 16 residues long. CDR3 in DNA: TGTGCCAGCAGCGTCCGTGGGGGGTCTGGGGCCAACGTCCTGACTTTC. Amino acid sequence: CASSVRGGSGANVLTF.

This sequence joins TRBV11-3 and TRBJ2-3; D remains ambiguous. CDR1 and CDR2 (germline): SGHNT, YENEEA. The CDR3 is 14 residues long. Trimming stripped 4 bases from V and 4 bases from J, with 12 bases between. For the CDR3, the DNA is TGTGCCAGCAGCTCGGATATGAGGTCAGATACGCAGTATTTT. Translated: CASSSDMRSDTQYF.

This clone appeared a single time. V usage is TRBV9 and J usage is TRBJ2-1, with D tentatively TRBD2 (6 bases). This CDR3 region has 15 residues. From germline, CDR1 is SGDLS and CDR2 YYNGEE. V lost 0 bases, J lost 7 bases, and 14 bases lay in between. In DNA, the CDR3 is TGTGCCAGCAGCGTAGAAGGGCGGGAAGTGAATGAGCAGTTCTTC. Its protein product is CASSVEGREVNEQFF.

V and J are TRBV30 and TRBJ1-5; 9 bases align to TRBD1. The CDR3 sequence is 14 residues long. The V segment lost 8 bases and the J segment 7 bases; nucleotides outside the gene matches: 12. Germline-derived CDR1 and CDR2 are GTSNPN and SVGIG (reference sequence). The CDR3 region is CAGTGPRPWQPQHF. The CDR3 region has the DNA TGTGCCGGGACAGGGCCTCGCCCCTGGCAGCCCCAGCATTTT.

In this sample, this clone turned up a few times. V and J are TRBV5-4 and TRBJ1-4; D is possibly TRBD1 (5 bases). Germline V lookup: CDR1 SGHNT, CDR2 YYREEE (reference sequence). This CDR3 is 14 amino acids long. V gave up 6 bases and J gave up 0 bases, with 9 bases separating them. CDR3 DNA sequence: TGTGCCAGCACAGACAGTGCAACTAATGAAAAACTGTTTTTT. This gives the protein CASTDSATNEKLFF.

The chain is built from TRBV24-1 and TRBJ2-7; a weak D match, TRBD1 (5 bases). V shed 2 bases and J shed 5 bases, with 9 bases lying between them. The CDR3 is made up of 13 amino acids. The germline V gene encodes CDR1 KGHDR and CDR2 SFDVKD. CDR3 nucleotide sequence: TGTGCCACCAGTGATTCCGCAGGGAACGAGCAGTACTTC. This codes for CATSDSAGNEQYF.

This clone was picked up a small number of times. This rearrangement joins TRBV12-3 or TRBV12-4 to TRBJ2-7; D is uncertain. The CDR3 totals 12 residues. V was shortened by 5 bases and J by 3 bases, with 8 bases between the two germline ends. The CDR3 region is CASSRSGYEQYF. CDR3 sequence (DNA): TGTGCCAGCAGTCGTTCGGGCTACGAGCAGTACTTC.

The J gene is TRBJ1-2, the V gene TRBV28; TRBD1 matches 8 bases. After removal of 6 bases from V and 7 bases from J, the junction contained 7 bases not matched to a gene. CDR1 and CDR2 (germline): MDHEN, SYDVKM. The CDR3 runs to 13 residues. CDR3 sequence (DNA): TGTGCCAGCAGACACAGGGGGACGTCTGGCTACACCTTC. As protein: CASRHRGTSGYTF.